The T cell receptor beta chain under discussion was sequenced for a study of response to subunit inactivated influenza vaccine (dated by TCRdb to the late 2010s). At the level of the whole study: Deep quantitative T cell receptor repertoire profiling was used in the study to track responses to a trivalent subunit inactivated influenza vaccine. The study at large found these results: It was suggested by the authors that each seasonal influenza vaccination may recruit only a limited number of new T cells.

To note about this clonotype: Its binding antigen is unknown. No much larger clone exists at a distance of one base, and base qualities are not known.

V is cut back by 0 bases and J by 4 bases, with 6 bases in the junction unmatched. The CDR3 runs 16 residues from the cysteine to the phenylalanine. Only CDR3 DNA remains: 48 bases, in frame from the first base. For CDR1 and CDR2, the germline V gene lists SGHRS and YFSETQ. Receptor libraries were prepared by RT-PCR. TCRdb records Illumina HiSeq 2500 as the sequencer. TCRdb handled the public reads itself, with Q25 trimming in fastp and clone calling in MiXCR, and kept productive beta chains. Each entry merges the rows of one CDR3 protein and shows their most common DNA and genes. The sample records hundreds of thousands of distinct CDR3 sequences, roughly 14% of which are singletons. Around 7% of the sample rests with the top ten.

The chain is made from TRBV5-1 and TRBJ2-5, with 10 bases matching TRBD1. The source material was PBMCs from blood, sampled 14 days before vaccination. This TCR derives from a man aged 45-60 years who received an inactivated influenza vaccine. Donor details come from another sample of the same person, matched by shared clones. CDR3 sequence: CASSLGDRGPGETQYF. The nucleotide sequence is TGCGCCAGCAGCTTGGGGGACAGGGGTCCAGGAGAGACCCAGTACTTC.